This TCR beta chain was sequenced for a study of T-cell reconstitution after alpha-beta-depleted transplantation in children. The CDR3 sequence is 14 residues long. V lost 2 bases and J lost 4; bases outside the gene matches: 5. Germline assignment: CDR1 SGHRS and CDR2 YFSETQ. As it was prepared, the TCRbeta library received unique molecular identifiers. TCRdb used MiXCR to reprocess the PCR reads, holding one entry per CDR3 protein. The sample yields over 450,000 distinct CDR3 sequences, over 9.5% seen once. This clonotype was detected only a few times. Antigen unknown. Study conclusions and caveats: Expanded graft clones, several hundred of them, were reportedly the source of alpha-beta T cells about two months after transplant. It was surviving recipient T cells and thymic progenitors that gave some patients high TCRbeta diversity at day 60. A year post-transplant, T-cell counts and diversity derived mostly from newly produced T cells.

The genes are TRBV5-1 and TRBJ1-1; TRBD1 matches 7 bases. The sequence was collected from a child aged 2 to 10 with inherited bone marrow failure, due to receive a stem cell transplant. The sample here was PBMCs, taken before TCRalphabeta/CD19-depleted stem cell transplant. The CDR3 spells CASSLDREGTEAFF. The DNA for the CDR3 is TGCGCCAGCAGCTTAGACAGGGAAGGCACTGAAGCTTTCTTT.